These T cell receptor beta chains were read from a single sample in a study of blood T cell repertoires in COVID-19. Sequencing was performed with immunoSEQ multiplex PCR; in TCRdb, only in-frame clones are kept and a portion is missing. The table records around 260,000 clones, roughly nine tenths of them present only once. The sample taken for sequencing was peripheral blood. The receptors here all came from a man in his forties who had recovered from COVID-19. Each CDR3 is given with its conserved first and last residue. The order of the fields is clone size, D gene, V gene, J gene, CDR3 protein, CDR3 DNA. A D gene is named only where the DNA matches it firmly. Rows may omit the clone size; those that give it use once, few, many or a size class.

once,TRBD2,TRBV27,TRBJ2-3,CASSLRHLAGGSTDTQYF,TGTGCCAGCAGTTTACGTCACTTAGCGGGGGGTAGCACAGATACGCAGTATTTT
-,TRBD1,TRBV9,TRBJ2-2,CASSVLGQTLGELFF,TGTGCCAGCAGCGTATTGGGACAGACCCTCGGGGAGCTGTTTTTT
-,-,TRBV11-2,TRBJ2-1,CASSFSTSAANEQFF,TGTGCCAGCAGCTTCTCGACTAGTGCAGCCAATGAGCAGTTCTTC
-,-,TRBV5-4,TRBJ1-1,CASSSQGRTEAFF,TGTGCCAGCAGCTCACAGGGTCGTACTGAAGCTTTCTTT
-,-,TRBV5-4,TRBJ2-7,CASSQTASTYEQYF,TGTGCCAGCAGCCAGACTGCCTCTACCTACGAGCAGTACTTC
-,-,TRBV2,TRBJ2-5,CASLPGSQETQYF,TGTGCCAGCCTCCCCGGGAGCCAAGAGACCCAGTACTTC
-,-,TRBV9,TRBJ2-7,CASSSGSSYKQYF,TGTGCCAGCAGCTCGGGGAGCTCCTACAAGCAGTACTTC
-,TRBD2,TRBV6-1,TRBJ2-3,CASGAVGTRRGLF,TGTGCCAGCGGGGCGGTCGGGACTAGGAGGGGATTGTTT
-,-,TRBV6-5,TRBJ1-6,CASSYIGVYFHLHF,TGTGCCAGCAGTTACATAGGGGTGTACTTTCACCTCCACTTT
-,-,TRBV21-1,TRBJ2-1,CASNPGLDLWEQFF,TGTGCCAGCAACCCGGGACTAGATCTCTGGGAGCAGTTCTTC
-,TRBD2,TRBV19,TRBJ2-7,CASSTMTSGRALSSEQYF,TGTGCCAGTAGTACCATGACTAGCGGGAGGGCCTTATCGAGTGAGCAGTACTTC
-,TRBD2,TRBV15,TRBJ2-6,CATSRRGAGANVLTF,TGTGCCACCAGCAGGCGGGGGGCTGGGGCCAACGTCCTGACTTTC
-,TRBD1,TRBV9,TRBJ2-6,CASSADPRGSGANVLTF,TGTGCCAGCAGCGCGGATCCCAGGGGGAGTGGGGCCAACGTCCTGACTTTC
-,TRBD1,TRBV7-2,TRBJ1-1,CASSPRRGRRNTEAFF,TGTGCCAGCAGCCCAAGGAGGGGGCGCAGGAACACTGAAGCTTTCTTT
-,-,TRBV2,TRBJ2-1,CASKGTGPTNEQFF,TGTGCCAGCAAAGGAACAGGGCCCACCAATGAGCAGTTCTTC
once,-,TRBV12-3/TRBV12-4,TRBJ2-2,CASSLLSGELFF,TGTGCCAGCAGTCTTCTTTCCGGGGAGCTGTTTTTT
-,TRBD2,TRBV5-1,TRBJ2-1,CASSLKRPTSGSVRSSYNEQFF,TGCGCCAGCAGCTTAAAAAGACCGACTAGCGGGAGTGTAAGGAGCTCCTACAATGAGCAGTTCTTC
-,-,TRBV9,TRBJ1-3,CASSVAYSGNTIYF,TGTGCCAGCAGCGTAGCCTACTCTGGAAACACCATATATTTT
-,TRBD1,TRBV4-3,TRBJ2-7,CASSQEQGYEQYF,TGCGCCAGCAGCCAAGAACAGGGGTACGAGCAGTACTTC
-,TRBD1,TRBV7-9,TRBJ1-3,CASSLMTGPGNTIYF,TGTGCCAGCAGCTTAATGACAGGGCCTGGAAACACCATATATTTT
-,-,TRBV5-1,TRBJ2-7,CASRLRGLSSYEQYF,TGCGCCAGCAGGCTCCGGGGATTGAGCTCCTACGAGCAGTACTTC
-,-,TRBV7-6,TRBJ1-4,CASSRRRQATNEKLFF,TGTGCCAGCAGCCGCCGCCGACAGGCAACTAATGAAAAACTGTTTTTT
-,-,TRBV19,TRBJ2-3,CASSMDTRTDTQYF,TGTGCCAGTAGTATGGACACCCGCACAGATACGCAGTATTTT
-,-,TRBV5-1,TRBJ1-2,CASSLVTGHPYGYTF,TGCGCCAGCAGCTTGGTCACAGGGCATCCCTATGGCTACACCTTC
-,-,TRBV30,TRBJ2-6,CAWSVFGGPSGANVLTF,TGTGCCTGGAGTGTATTCGGGGGACCCTCTGGGGCCAACGTCCTGACTTTC
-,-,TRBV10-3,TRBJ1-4,CAISGGDEKLFF,TGTGCCATCAGTGGGGGGGATGAAAAACTGTTTTTT
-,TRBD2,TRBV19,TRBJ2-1,CASRIAGGPYNEQFF,TGTGCCAGTAGAATAGCGGGAGGGCCCTACAATGAGCAGTTCTTC
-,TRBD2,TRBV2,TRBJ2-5,CASGVAGGFETQYF,TGTGCCAGCGGAGTAGCGGGAGGGTTTGAGACCCAGTACTTC
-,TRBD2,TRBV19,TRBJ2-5,CASSIKRGPQETQYF,TGTGCCAGTAGTATAAAGCGGGGACCTCAAGAGACCCAGTACTTC
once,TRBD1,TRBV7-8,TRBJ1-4,CASSPRPGQGRNEKLFF,TGTGCCAGCAGCCCTCGCCCGGGACAGGGGAGAAATGAAAAACTGTTTTTT
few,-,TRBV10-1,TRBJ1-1,CASSHKTGSEAFF,TGCGCCAGCAGCCATAAGACAGGTTCTGAAGCTTTCTTT
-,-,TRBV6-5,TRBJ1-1,CASSYAGRTEAFF,TGTGCCAGCAGTTACGCGGGTCGAACTGAAGCTTTCTTT
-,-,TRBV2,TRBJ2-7,CASREQGASYEQYF,TGTGCCAGCAGGGAACAGGGTGCTTCCTACGAGCAGTACTTC